The sequence of this TCR beta chain was determined in a study of cytomegalovirus exposure and HLA in healthy donors. This CDR3 comprises 14 residues. The V end was cut by 4 bases, the J end by 3 bases, with 11 bases between. CDR1 and CDR2 (germline): SGHRS, YFSETQ. In the PCR, 60 Vbeta and 13 Jbeta primers were used. Sequencing was performed with immunoSEQ multiplex PCR; in TCRdb, only in-frame clones are kept and a portion is missing. The data contain around 150,000 clones, 87% of them singletons. Sequencing was done on a sample of PBMCs. The receptor's source is a woman in her 30s in good health and CMV-seronegative. This sequence joins TRBV5-1 and TRBJ1-3; D call uncertain. The CDR3 coding sequence is TGCGCCAGCAGCCCCTCTAGCTTTGGAAACACCATATATTTT. The encoded protein is CASSPSSFGNTIYF. Filled out from reference TRBV5-1 and TRBJ1-3, the complete variable domain reads KAGVTQTPRYLIKTRGQQVTLSCSPISGHRSVSWYQQTPGQGLQFLFEYFSETQRNKGNFPGRFSGRQFSNSRSEMNVSTLELGDSALYLCASSPSSFGNTIYFGEGSWLTVV.